This T cell receptor beta chain was recovered during a study of CD8 T cells in Susac syndrome. The CDR3 length is 17 residues. V gave up 4 bases and J gave up 0 bases, with 15 bases separating them. Germline CDR1 is MDHEN and CDR2 is SYDVKM. Random hexamers primed reverse transcription of about 0.45 to 1 ug RNA. TCRdb passed the immunoSEQ multiplex PCR reads through MiXCR, listing each CDR3 protein once. This table holds roughly 150,000 distinct CDR3 sequences, 95% found once. This TCR was sampled from a human donor with Susac syndrome. Sequences were obtained from CD8+ T cells from PBMCs. The rearrangement joins TRBV28 to TRBJ1-4; D is perhaps TRBD1 (5 bases). The CDR3, as DNA: TGTGCCAGCAGTTCCGAGACAGACACTACAACTAATGAAAAACTGTTTTTT. Translating gives CASSSETDTTTNEKLFF. The full variable domain, its missing parts supplied by reference TRBV28 and TRBJ1-4, is DVKVTQSSRYLVKRTGEKVFLECVQDMDHENMFWYRQDPGLGLRLIYFSYDVKMKEKGDIPEGYSVSREKKERFSLILESASTNQTSMYLCASSSETDTTTNEKLFFGSGTQLSVL.